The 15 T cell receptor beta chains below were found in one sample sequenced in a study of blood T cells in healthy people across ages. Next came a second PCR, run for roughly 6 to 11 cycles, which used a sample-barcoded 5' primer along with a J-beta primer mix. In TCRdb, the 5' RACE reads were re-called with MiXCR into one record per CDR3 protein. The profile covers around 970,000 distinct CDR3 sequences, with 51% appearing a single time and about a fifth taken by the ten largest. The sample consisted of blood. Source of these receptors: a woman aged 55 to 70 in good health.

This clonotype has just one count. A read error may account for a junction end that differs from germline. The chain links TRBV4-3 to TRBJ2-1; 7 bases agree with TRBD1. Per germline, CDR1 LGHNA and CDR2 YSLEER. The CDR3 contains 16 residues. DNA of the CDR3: TGCGCCAACAGCCAACCTCCCCGGACAGGAAGGAATGAGCAGTTCTTC. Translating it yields CANSQPPRTGRNEQFF.

Written as DNA, the CDR3 is TGTGCCAGCAGCTCCTTAGGTGGGGTTGGGGCCAACGTCCTGACTTTC. As protein: CASSSLGGVGANVLTF. The chain recombines TRBV9 with TRBJ2-6; no clear D gene. The CDR3 is 16 amino acids. In germline, CDR1 is SGDLS, CDR2 YYNGEE. The germline V and J ends were trimmed by 4 bases and 3 bases, with 14 bases remaining between them. Supplemented by reference TRBV9 and TRBJ2-6, the full variable domain reads DSGVTQTPKHLITATGQRVTLRCSPRSGDLSVYWYQQSLDQGLQFLIQYYNGEERAKGNILERFSAQQFPDLHSELNLSSLELGDSALYFCASSSLGGVGANVLTFGAGSRLTVL.

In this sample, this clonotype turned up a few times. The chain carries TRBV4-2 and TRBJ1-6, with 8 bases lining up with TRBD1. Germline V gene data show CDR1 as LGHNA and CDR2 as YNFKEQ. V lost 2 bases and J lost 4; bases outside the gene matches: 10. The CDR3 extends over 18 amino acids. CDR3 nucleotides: TGTGCCAGCAGCCAATCAATCGGGACAGGCGATTATAATTCACCCCTCCACTTT. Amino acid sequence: CASSQSIGTGDYNSPLHF.

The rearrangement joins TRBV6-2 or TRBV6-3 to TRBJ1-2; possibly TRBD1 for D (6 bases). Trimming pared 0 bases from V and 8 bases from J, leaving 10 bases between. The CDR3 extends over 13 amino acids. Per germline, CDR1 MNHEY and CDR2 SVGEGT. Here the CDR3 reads CASSYSHREGYTF. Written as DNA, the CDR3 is TGTGCCAGCAGTTACTCTCACAGGGAAGGCTACACCTTC.

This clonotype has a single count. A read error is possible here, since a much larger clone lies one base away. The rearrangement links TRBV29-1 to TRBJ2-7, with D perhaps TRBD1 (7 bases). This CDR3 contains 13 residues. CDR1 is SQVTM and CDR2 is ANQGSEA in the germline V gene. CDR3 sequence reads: CSVGPQGGYGQYF. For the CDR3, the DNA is TGCAGCGTTGGACCTCAGGGGGGTTACGGGCAGTACTTC.

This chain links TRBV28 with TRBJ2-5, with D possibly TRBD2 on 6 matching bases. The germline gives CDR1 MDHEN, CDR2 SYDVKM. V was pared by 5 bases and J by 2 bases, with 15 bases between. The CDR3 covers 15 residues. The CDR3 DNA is TGTGCCAGCAGTCGACCGGGACTGAAACAAGAGACCCAGTACTTC. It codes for CASSRPGLKQETQYF.

The CDR3: CASSPTGRGYSNQPQHF. The DNA of the CDR3 is TGTGCCAGCAGTCCCACAGGGAGGGGATATAGCAATCAGCCCCAGCATTTT. This sequence joins TRBV6-6 and TRBJ1-5; a possible D gene is TRBD1 (6 bases). CDR1 is MNHNY, CDR2 SVGAGI, per germline (reference sequence). This CDR3 region has 17 residues. Trimming left V 5 bases short and J 0 bases short, with 17 bases between.

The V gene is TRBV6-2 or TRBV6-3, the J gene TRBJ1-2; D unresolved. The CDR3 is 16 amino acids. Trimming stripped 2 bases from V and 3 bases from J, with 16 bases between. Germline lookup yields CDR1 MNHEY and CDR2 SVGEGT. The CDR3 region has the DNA TGTGCCAGCAGTTACCCACTGGACCGAGCTCACTATGGCTACACCTTC. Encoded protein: CASSYPLDRAHYGYTF.

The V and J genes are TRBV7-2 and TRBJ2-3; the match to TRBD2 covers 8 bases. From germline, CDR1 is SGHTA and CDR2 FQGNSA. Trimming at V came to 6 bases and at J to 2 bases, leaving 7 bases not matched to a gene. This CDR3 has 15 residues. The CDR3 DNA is TGTGCCAGCAGATCCACTAGCGGTCTCACAGATACGCAGTATTTT. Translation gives CASRSTSGLTDTQYF. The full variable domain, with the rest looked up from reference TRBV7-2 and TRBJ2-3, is GAGVSQSPSNKVTEKGKDVELRCDPISGHTALYWYRQSLGQGLEFLIYFQGNSAPDKSGLPSDRFSAERTGGSVSTLTIQRTQQEDSAVYLCASRSTSGLTDTQYFGPGTRLTVL.

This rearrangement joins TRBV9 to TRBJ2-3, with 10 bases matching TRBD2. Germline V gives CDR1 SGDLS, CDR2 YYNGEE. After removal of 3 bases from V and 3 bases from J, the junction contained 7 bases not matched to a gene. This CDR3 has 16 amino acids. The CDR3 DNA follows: TGTGCCAGCAGCGCGGGGGGGGGACTAGCGACAGATACGCAGTATTTT. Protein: CASSAGGGLATDTQYF.

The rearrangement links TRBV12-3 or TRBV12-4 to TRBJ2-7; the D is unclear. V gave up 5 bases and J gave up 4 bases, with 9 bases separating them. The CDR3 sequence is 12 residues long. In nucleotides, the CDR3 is TGTGCCAGCAGTAAGTTGGATTACGAGCAGTACTTC. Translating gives CASSKLDYEQYF.

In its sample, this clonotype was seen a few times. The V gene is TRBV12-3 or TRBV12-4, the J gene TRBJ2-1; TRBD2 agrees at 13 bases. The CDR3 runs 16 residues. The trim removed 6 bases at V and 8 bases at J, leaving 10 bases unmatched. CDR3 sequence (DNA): TGTGCCAGCAGCCAAACTAGCGGGAGGGTTGGGTATGAGCAGTTCTTC. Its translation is CASSQTSGRVGYEQFF.

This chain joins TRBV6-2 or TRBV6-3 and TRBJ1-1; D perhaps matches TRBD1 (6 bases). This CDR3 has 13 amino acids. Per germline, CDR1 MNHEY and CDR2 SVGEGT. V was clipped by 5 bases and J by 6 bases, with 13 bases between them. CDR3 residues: CASSVQGLSEAFF. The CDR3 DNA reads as TGTGCCAGCAGTGTACAGGGCCTCTCTGAAGCTTTCTTT.

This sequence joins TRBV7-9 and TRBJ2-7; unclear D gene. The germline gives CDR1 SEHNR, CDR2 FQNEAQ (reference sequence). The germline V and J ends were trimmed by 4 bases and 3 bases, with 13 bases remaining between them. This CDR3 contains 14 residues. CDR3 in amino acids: CASSSYGPDYEQYF. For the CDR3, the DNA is TGTGCCAGCAGCTCCTATGGGCCGGACTACGAGCAGTACTTC.

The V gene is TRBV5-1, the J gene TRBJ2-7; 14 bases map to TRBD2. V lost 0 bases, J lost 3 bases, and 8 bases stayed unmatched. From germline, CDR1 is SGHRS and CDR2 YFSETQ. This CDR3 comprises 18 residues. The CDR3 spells CASSLGLAGGPLLYEQYF. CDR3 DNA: TGCGCCAGCAGCTTGGGACTAGCGGGAGGGCCCCTGCTCTACGAGCAGTACTTC. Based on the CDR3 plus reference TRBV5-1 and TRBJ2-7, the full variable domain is KAGVTQTPRYLIKTRGQQVTLSCSPISGHRSVSWYQQTPGQGLQFLFEYFSETQRNKGNFPGRFSGRQFSNSRSEMNVSTLELGDSALYLCASSLGLAGGPLLYEQYFGPGTRLTVT.